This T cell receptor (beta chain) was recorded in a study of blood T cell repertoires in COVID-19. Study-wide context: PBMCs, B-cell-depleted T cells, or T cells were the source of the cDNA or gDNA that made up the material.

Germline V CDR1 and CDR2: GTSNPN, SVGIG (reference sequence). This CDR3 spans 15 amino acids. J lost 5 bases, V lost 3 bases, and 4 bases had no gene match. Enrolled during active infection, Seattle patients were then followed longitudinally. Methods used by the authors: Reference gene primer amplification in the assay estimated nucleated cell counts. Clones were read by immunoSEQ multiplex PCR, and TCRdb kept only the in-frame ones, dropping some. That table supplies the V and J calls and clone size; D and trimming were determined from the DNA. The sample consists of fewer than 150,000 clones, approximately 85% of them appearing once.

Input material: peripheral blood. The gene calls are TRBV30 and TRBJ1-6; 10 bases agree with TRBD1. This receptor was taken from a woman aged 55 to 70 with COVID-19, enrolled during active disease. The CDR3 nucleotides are TGTGCCTGGAGCACGGACAGGGGGGATAATTCACCCCTCCACTTT. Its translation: CAWSTDRGDNSPLHF.